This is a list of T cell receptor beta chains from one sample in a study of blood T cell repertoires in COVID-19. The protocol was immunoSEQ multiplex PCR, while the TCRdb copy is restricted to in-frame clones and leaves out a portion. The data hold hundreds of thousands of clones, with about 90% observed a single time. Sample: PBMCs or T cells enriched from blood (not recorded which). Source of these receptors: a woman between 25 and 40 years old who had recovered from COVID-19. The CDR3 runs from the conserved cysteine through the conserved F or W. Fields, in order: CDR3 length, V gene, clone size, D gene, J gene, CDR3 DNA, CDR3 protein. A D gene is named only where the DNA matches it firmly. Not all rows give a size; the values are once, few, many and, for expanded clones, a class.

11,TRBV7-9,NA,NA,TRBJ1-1,TGTGCCAGCAGCTCTCAGGGTGAAGCTTTCTTT,CASSSQGEAFF
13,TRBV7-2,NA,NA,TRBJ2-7,TGTGCCAGCAGCTTAGAACCCTACTACGAGCAGTACTTC,CASSLEPYYEQYF
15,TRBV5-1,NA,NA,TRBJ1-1,TGCGCCAGCAGCCCGATGAGCTGGGCGAACACTGAAGCTTTCTTT,CASSPMSWANTEAFF
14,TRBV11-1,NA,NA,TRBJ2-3,TGTGCCAGCAGCTTTGCCGCAGGGTCAGATACGCAGTATTTT,CASSFAAGSDTQYF
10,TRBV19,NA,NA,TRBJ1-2,TGTGCCACTTACTTTGGTGGCTACACCTTC,CATYFGGYTF
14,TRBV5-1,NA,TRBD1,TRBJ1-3,TGCGCCAGCAGCTTTGGACAGGGGGGAAACACCATATATTTT,CASSFGQGGNTIYF
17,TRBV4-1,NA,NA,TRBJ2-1,TGCGCCAGCAGCCAGTTAAGGGGTCAGGGCTCCTACAATGAGCAGTTCTTC,CASSQLRGQGSYNEQFF
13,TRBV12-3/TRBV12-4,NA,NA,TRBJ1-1,TGTGCCAGCATTCCGGAGGTAAACACTGAAGCTTTCTTT,CASIPEVNTEAFF
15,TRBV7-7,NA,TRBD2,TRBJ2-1,TGTGCTAGCAGCCCCGGGACTAGCGGGAGTAGCGAGCAGTTCTTC,CASSPGTSGSSEQFF
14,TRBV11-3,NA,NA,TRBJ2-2,TGTGCCAGCAGCTTTTCGAGGGTTACCGGGGAGCTGTTTTTT,CASSFSRVTGELFF
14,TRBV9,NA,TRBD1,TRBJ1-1,TGTGCCAGCAGCGTAGGACAGGGTGGTACTGAAGCTTTCTTT,CASSVGQGGTEAFF
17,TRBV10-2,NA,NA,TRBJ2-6,TGCGCCAGCGGGGTGGGGGGAGACTACTCTGGGGCCAACGTCCTGACTTTC,CASGVGGDYSGANVLTF
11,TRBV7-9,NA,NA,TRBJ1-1,TGTGCCAGCAGCCTGGGGGGGGACGCTTTCTTT,CASSLGGDAFF
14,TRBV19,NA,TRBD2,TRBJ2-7,TGTGCCACCGGGGAGCTAGCGGGTTCCTACGAGCAGTACTTC,CATGELAGSYEQYF
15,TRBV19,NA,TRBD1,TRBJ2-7,TGTGCGACAAGAGATAGGACAGGGGGCCTCTACGAGCAGTACTTC,CATRDRTGGLYEQYF
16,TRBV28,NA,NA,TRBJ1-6,TGTGCCAGCAGTTTCCTGGAGGCAGGGGCTAATTCACCCCTCCACTTT,CASSFLEAGANSPLHF
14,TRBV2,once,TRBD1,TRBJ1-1,TGTGCCAGCAGGCCGGCTACAGGGGACCCTGAAGCTTTCTTT,CASRPATGDPEAFF
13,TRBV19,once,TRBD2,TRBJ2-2,TGTGCCAGTAGTATGGCGGGAGCCGGGGAGCTGTTTTTT,CASSMAGAGELFF
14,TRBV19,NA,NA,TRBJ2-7,TGTGCCAGTAGTCGGACACAGGGCTCCTACGAGCAGTACTTC,CASSRTQGSYEQYF
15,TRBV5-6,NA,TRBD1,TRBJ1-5,TGTGCCAGCAGCTTGTGGGGACAGGGCGGTCAGCCCCAGCATTTT,CASSLWGQGGQPQHF
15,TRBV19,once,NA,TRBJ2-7,TGTGCCAGTAGTATAGATTACGGGGGTTCCTACGAGCAGTACTTC,CASSIDYGGSYEQYF
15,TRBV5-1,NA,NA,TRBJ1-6,TGCGCCAGCAGCTTGGCGGGGGGCCCTAATTCACCCCTCCACTTT,CASSLAGGPNSPLHF
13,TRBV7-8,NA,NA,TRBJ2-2,TGTGCCAGCAGCTCCGGGTGGGTCGGGGAGCTGTTTTTT,CASSSGWVGELFF